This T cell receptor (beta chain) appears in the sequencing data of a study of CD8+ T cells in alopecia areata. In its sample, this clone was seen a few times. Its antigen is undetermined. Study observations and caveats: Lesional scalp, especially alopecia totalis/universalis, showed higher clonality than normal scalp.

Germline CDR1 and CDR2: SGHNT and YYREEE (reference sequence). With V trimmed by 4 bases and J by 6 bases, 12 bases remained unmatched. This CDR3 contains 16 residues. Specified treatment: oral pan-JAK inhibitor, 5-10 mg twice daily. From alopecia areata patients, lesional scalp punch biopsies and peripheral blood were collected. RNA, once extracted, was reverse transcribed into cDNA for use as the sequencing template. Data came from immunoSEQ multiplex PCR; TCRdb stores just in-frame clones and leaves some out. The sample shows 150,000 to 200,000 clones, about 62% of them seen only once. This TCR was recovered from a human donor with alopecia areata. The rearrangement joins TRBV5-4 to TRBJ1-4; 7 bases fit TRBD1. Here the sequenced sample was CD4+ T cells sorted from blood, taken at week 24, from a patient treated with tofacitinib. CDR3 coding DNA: TGTGCCAGCAGCAAATACAAGACAGGGAGAGATGAAAAACTGTTTTTT. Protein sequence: CASSKYKTGRDEKLFF.